This TCR beta chain was identified in a study of OX40 agonist ivuxolimab in advanced cancers. Looking at the study overall: Patients undergoing dose escalation presented with hepatocellular carcinoma, melanoma, renal cell or head and neck cancer. Broader study findings: Some patients without response likewise showed low normalized clonal expansion. Clonal expansion from baseline to week 6 occurred in both CD4+ and CD8+ T cells.

In regard to this clone: Its specificity is not known.

TCRdb's table, derived via immunoSEQ multiplex PCR, lists solely in-frame clones and lacks some. The data hold more than 70,000 clones, with 80% to 90% observed a single time. Germline values: CDR1 SGHDT, CDR2 YYEEEE. This CDR3 has 13 amino acids. Trimming took 4 bases from V and 10 from J, leaving 12 bases between them. This specimen was CD4+ or CD8+ T cells sorted from blood, taken in a trial of the OX40 agonist ivuxolimab. The chain joins TRBV5-6 to TRBJ1-6; the D is unclear. This receptor was taken from an adult with an advanced solid tumor such as melanoma, head and neck, liver or kidney cancer. CDR3 region: CASSNRMTSPLHF. In DNA, the CDR3 is TGTGCCAGCAGCAATCGAATGACCTCACCCCTCCACTTT.